This T cell receptor beta chain was found in a study of shared clonotypes between healthy human individuals. The data were produced by immunoSEQ multiplex PCR, yet TCRdb's version contains in-frame clones alone and is incomplete. The table lists about 1.1 million clones, approximately 78% of them singletons, with 0.5% to 0.6% in the top ten. Trimming removed 6 bases from V and 17 bases from J; junction bases left unmatched: 17. CDR3 length: 14 amino acids. Germline V CDR1 and CDR2: MDHEN, SYDVKM. Memory CD4+ cells were the fraction left after CD45RA+ naive selection. The sample comprised memory CD4+ T cells from PBMCs. This sample's subset: CD45RA-negative fraction. This TCR was sampled from a man aged 18 to 30 in good health. Some clones in this sample may be carry-over from other donors' samples. The chain carries TRBV28 and TRBJ1-4; 8 nucleotides agree with TRBD1. As DNA, the CDR3 is TGTGCCAGCAGCCCTTCTCCTGGACAGGGAGGCCTCTTTTTT. Its translation: CASSPSPGQGGLFF.